The rows below give T cell receptor beta chains drawn from one sample of a study of identical twins. TCRdb reprocessed the 5' RACE reads with MiXCR, giving one entry per CDR3 protein. The data contain under 900,000 distinct CDR3 sequences, roughly 18% of them singletons. The sample also formed part of further work on T cells expressing NK-cell markers.

Sequencing was carried out using PBMCs. These TCRs come from a woman aged 18-30 years in good health. Each CDR3 is given with its conserved first and last residue. The D gene is left open where the match is weak. Clone size is not always given. Where it is, it says once, few, many or a class for expanded clones.

V: TRBV10-3; D: TRBD1; J: TRBJ2-3; size: NA; DNA: TGTGCCACTGCCGGGACAGGGGTGGATACGCAGTATTTT; CDR3: CATAGTGVDTQYF
V: TRBV5-6; D: TRBD2; J: TRBJ2-2; size: NA; DNA: TGTGCCAGCAGCTCGACCGGGAGGGGTGAGACCGGGGAGCTGTTTTTT; CDR3: CASSSTGRGETGELFF
V: TRBV5-6; D: TRBD2; J: TRBJ2-3; size: few; DNA: TGTGCCAGCAGCCCTAGCGGGAACTCAAAGAATACGCAGTATTTT; CDR3: CASSPSGNSKNTQYF
V: TRBV5-5; D: NA; J: TRBJ2-3; size: few; DNA: TGTGCCAGCAGCCCCCTTAGCGGAACTAGCACAGATACGCAGTATTTT; CDR3: CASSPLSGTSTDTQYF
V: TRBV9; D: TRBD1; J: TRBJ2-7; size: NA; DNA: TGTGCCAGCAGCGTAGGAGGACAGGTCCACGAGCAGTACTTC; CDR3: CASSVGGQVHEQYF
V: TRBV20-1; D: NA; J: TRBJ2-7; size: NA; DNA: TGCAGTGCTAGAGGACTAGTAGTCCACGAGCAGTACTTC; CDR3: CSARGLVVHEQYF
V: TRBV5-1; D: NA; J: TRBJ2-2; size: few; DNA: TGCGCCAGCAGCTCGCCGGGTCGGGACCTAGCGTCCGGGGAGCTGTTTTTT; CDR3: CASSSPGRDLASGELFF
V: TRBV5-1; D: NA; J: TRBJ2-1; size: NA; DNA: TGCGCCAGCAGCGCTTACTTGGGGAGTGCCCCCAATGAGCAGTTCTTC; CDR3: CASSAYLGSAPNEQFF
V: TRBV7-2; D: NA; J: TRBJ1-1; size: few; DNA: TGTGCCAGCAGCTCTCGCGCCGGGAGGAACACTGAAGCTTTCTTT; CDR3: CASSSRAGRNTEAFF
V: TRBV7-3; D: TRBD1; J: TRBJ2-1; size: few; DNA: TGTGCCAGCAGTTCCGAAGGACAGGAATACAATGAGCAGTTCTTC; CDR3: CASSSEGQEYNEQFF
V: TRBV12-3/TRBV12-4; D: NA; J: TRBJ2-1; size: NA; DNA: TGTGCCAGCAGTACTCGGTCGATCAGGAATGAGCAGTTCTTC; CDR3: CASSTRSIRNEQFF
V: TRBV7-9; D: TRBD2; J: TRBJ2-7; size: few; DNA: TGTGCCAGCAGCCCGGGACTAGCGGGAGGGCCAGTCTACGAGCAGTACTTC; CDR3: CASSPGLAGGPVYEQYF
V: TRBV7-2; D: NA; J: TRBJ2-1; size: many; DNA: TGTGCCAGCAGCTCCTCTTACGTGCAGTTCTTC; CDR3: CASSSSYVQFF
V: TRBV25-1; D: NA; J: TRBJ2-3; size: NA; DNA: TGTGCCACCACGGGCAGATTTTCCACAGATACGCAGTATTTT; CDR3: CATTGRFSTDTQYF
V: TRBV29-1; D: NA; J: TRBJ1-2; size: few; DNA: TGCAGCGTCCACTCGGGGTACGCGTCCGGCTACACCTTC; CDR3: CSVHSGYASGYTF
V: TRBV29-1; D: NA; J: TRBJ1-2; size: NA; DNA: TGCAGCGTTGAGGGACGGCACTATGGCTACACCTTC; CDR3: CSVEGRHYGYTF
V: TRBV20-1; D: TRBD2; J: TRBJ2-3; size: NA; DNA: TGCAGTGCTAGAAGCGGGGGGCAGGCAGATACGCAGTATTTT; CDR3: CSARSGGQADTQYF
V: TRBV5-1; D: NA; J: TRBJ2-5; size: NA; DNA: TGCGCCAGCAGCAAAGAGGGAGAGACCCAGTACTTC; CDR3: CASSKEGETQYF
V: TRBV12-3/TRBV12-4; D: NA; J: TRBJ2-2; size: few; DNA: TGTGCCAGCAGTTTAGCAGGGACCACCGGGGAGCTGTTTTTT; CDR3: CASSLAGTTGELFF
V: TRBV5-5; D: NA; J: TRBJ1-6; size: many; DNA: TGTGCCAGCAGCTTGGACCGAAGCTCCTATAATTCACCCCTCCACTTT; CDR3: CASSLDRSSYNSPLHF
V: TRBV29-1; D: NA; J: TRBJ2-3; size: few; DNA: TGCAGCGTGGTCCCAGATACGCAGTATTTT; CDR3: CSVVPDTQYF
V: TRBV3-1; D: TRBD1; J: TRBJ2-6; size: few; DNA: TGTGCCAGCAGCCCGGGACAGCTCTCTGGGGCCAACGTCCTGACTTTC; CDR3: CASSPGQLSGANVLTF
V: TRBV27; D: NA; J: TRBJ2-7; size: NA; DNA: TGTGCCAGCTCCTGGGGCAAAAGCTACGAGCAGTACTTC; CDR3: CASSWGKSYEQYF